This T cell receptor beta chain comes out of a study of CD8 T cells in ankylosing spondylitis. A single record per CDR3 protein comes from TCRdb applying MiXCR to the 5' RACE reads. The sample has about 210,000 distinct CDR3 sequences; around 8% are singletons. Whole-study results and caveats: The clones that were linked to disease were reported to be significantly enriched in matched synovial fluid samples from ankylosing spondylitis patients.

Germline trimming cut 5 bases from V and 9 bases from J; bases unmatched to any gene: 9. CDR3 length: 15 residues. This clonotype was recorded many times. Its antigen is as yet unknown. The material sequenced was blood, either unsorted or a sorted T cell fraction (not recorded which). The TCR was taken from a female donor with ankylosing spondylitis or in good health (not recorded which). The chain uses TRBV12-3 or TRBV12-4 and TRBJ2-1, with 11 bases lining up with TRBD2. CDR3 loop: CASSPITSGSSEQFF. In nucleotides, the CDR3 is TGTGCCAGCAGTCCGATTACTAGCGGGAGTAGTGAGCAGTTCTTC.